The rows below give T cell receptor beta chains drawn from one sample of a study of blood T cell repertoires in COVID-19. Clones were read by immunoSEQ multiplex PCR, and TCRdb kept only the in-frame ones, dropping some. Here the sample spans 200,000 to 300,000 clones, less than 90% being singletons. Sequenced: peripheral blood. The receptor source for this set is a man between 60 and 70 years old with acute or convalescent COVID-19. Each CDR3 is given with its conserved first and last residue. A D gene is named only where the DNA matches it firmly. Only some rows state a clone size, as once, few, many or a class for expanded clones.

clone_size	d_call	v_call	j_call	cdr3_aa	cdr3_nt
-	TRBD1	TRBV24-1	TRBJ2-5	CATSDSDRGPETQYF	TGTGCCACCAGTGACTCCGACAGGGGTCCTGAGACCCAGTACTTC
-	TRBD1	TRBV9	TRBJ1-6	CASSVDQGQSPLHF	TGTGCCAGCAGCGTAGATCAGGGACAGTCACCCCTCCACTTT
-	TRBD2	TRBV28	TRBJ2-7	CASFLVGLVIHEQYF	TGTGCCAGCTTTCTGGTGGGACTAGTAATCCACGAGCAGTACTTC
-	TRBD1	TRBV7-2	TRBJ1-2	CASSRRTGAAYGYTF	TGTGCCAGCAGCAGAAGAACAGGGGCGGCCTATGGCTACACCTTC
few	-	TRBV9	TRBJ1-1	CASSAVLPDTEAFF	TGTGCCAGCAGCGCCGTACTCCCCGACACTGAAGCTTTCTTT
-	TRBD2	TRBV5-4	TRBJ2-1	CAAAILTGGNNEQFF	TGTGCCGCGGCCATCCTAACGGGAGGTAACAATGAGCAGTTCTTC
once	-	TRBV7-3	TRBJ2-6	CASSSPTREKGSGANVLTF	TGTGCCAGCAGCTCCCCGACGAGGGAAAAGGGCTCTGGGGCCAACGTCCTGACTTTC
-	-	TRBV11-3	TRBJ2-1	CASSFSREWNEQFF	TGTGCCAGCAGCTTTTCCAGGGAATGGAATGAGCAGTTCTTC
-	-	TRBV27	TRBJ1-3	CASTYGGDSGNTIYF	TGTGCCAGCACTTATGGGGGGGACTCTGGAAACACCATATATTTT
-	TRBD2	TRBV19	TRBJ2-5	CASSTISGRGEETQYF	TGTGCCAGTAGTACAATTAGCGGGAGGGGGGAAGAGACCCAGTACTTC
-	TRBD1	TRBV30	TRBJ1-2	CAWSVHRGNANYGYTF	TGTGCCTGGAGTGTACACAGGGGCAATGCTAACTATGGCTACACCTTC
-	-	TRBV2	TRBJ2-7	CASSDGGSYEQYF	TGTGCCAGCAGTGACGGCGGTTCCTACGAGCAGTACTTC
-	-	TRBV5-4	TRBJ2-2	CASSGGPALSVRVRELFF	TGTGCCAGCAGCGGAGGTCCGGCGTTATCCGTTCGTGTCCGGGAGCTGTTTTTT
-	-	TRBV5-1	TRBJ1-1	CASSLALVARGTGTEAFF	TGCGCCAGCAGCTTGGCCCTTGTGGCTCGGGGGACGGGCACTGAAGCTTTCTTT
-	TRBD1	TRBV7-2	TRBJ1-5	CASSPGGVQPQHF	TGTGCCAGCAGCCCAGGGGGCGTCCAGCCCCAGCATTTT
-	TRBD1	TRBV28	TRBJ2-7	CASSLLRGQPYEQYF	TGTGCCAGCAGCCTCCTTCGGGGACAGCCCTACGAGCAGTACTTC
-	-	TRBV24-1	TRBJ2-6	CATSDYRSGANVLTF	TGTGCCACCAGTGATTACAGATCTGGGGCCAACGTCCTGACTTTC
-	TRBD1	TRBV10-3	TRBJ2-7	CAISEAWQGALEQYF	TGTGCCATCAGTGAGGCCTGGCAGGGGGCACTCGAGCAGTACTTC
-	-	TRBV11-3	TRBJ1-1	CASSWYRDTEAFF	TGTGCCAGCAGCTGGTACAGGGACACTGAAGCTTTCTTT
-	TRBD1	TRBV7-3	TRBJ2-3	CASSNHRGPDTQYF	TGTGCCAGCAGCAACCACAGGGGGCCAGATACGCAGTATTTT
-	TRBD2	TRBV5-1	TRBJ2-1	CASKIAGSNDEQFF	TGCGCCAGCAAGATAGCGGGGTCAAACGATGAGCAGTTCTTC
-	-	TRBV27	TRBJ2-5	CASSLSMEGAETQYF	TGTGCCAGCAGTTTATCGATGGAGGGGGCTGAGACCCAGTACTTC
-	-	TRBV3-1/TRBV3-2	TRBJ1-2	CASSQDLYPAGVYGYTF	TGTGCCAGCAGCCAAGATCTTTATCCCGCAGGGGTCTATGGCTACACCTTC
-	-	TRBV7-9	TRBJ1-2	CASSSEAGVDGYTF	TGTGCCAGCAGTTCCGAGGCGGGAGTGGATGGCTACACCTTC